A single sample gave rise to the 27 T cell receptor beta chains below, sequenced in a study of OX40 agonist ivuxolimab in advanced cancers. Some clones are missing from TCRdb's copy, which holds only in-frame ones; the method was immunoSEQ multiplex PCR. The sample contains 80,000 or so clones, about 87% of which appear only once. The material was CD4+ or CD8+ T cells sorted from blood, obtained in a trial of the OX40 agonist ivuxolimab. All receptors come from an adult with an advanced solid tumor such as melanoma, head and neck, liver or kidney cancer.

The chain couples TRBV11-3 to TRBJ2-5; weak D call: TRBD1 (5 bases). The CDR3 sequence is 13 residues long. V was pared by 4 bases and J by 5 bases, with 11 bases between. Germline lookup yields CDR1 SGHNT and CDR2 YENEEA. The CDR3 DNA reads TGTGCCAGCAGCTGGCAGGGCCACGAGACCCAGTACTTC. Translation gives CASSWQGHETQYF.

The V call is TRBV19, the J call TRBJ1-2; D remains ambiguous. The ends were cut back, 5 bases at V and 2 bases at J, with 3 bases in the middle. The CDR3 covers 11 residues. Germline V gene data show CDR1 as LNHDA and CDR2 as SQIVND (reference sequence). The DNA of the CDR3 is TGTGCCAGTAGTCGCAACTATGGCTACACCTTC. Translated: CASSRNYGYTF.

The J gene is TRBJ1-5, the V gene TRBV27; the match to TRBD1 covers 7 bases. With V trimmed by 5 bases and J by 1 base, 8 bases remained unmatched. CDR1 MNHEY and CDR2 SMNVEV come from the germline V gene (reference sequence). This CDR3 has 16 residues. This CDR3 reads CASSIYGTASNQPQHF. The CDR3, as DNA: TGTGCCAGCAGTATCTACGGGACAGCGAGCAATCAGCCCCAGCATTTT.

This sequence joins TRBV7-9 and TRBJ1-1; 9 bases match TRBD1. CDR3 length: 18 amino acids. Per germline, CDR1 SEHNR and CDR2 FQNEAQ (reference sequence). Losses at the gene ends were 1 base for V and 6 bases for J; bases not matched to a gene: 15. CDR3: CASSLDWGTGLLSAEAFF. The CDR3 region has the DNA TGTGCCAGCAGCTTAGACTGGGGGACAGGGCTCCTAAGCGCTGAAGCTTTCTTT.

The chain couples TRBV1 to TRBJ2-7; TRBD1, as called in the table, went unchecked against the DNA. TRBV1 is termed a pseudogene. The CDR3 runs 15 residues. The CDR3 sequence: CTSSQDRGNFYEQYF. The CDR3 DNA is TGCACCAGCAGCCAAGACAGGGGCAATTTCTACGAGCAGTACTTC.

The chain carries TRBV7-2 and TRBJ1-2; 8 bases agree with TRBD1. Trimming took 5 bases from V and 4 from J; bases not matched to a gene: 9. There are 15 residues in the CDR3. Germline values: CDR1 SGHTA, CDR2 FQGNSA. The CDR3 bases are TGTGCCAGCAGCCTCAGGGGGCGCGGGACCTATGGCTACACCTTC. It specifies CASSLRGRGTYGYTF.

The rearrangement joins TRBV5-6 to TRBJ2-1; 10 bases fit TRBD1. CDR1 SGHDT and CDR2 YYEEEE come from the germline V gene. Germline trimming cut 4 bases from V and 1 base from J; bases unmatched to any gene: 5. The CDR3 has 16 amino acids. CDR3 DNA sequence: TGTGCCAGCAGCCGACCGGGACAGGGGTCCTACAATGAGCAGTTCTTC. Its protein product is CASSRPGQGSYNEQFF.

The chain links TRBV7-2 to TRBJ2-7; D not resolved. This CDR3 spans 13 amino acids. Germline CDR1 is SGHTA and CDR2 is FQGNSA. V was clipped by 4 bases and J by 3 bases, with 10 bases between them. CDR3 sequence reads: CASSSRVFYEQYF. DNA of the CDR3: TGTGCCAGCAGCTCCAGAGTCTTCTACGAGCAGTACTTC.

This clone was seen only once. The chain combines TRBV28 with TRBJ1-1, with D tentatively TRBD1 (6 bases). The CDR3 loop spans 12 amino acids. V was trimmed by 4 bases and J by 5 bases, leaving 8 bases between them. Germline V CDR1 and CDR2: MDHEN, SYDVKM. The CDR3 loop is CASSYGQTEAFF. The CDR3 DNA reads TGTGCCAGCAGTTACGGACAGACTGAAGCTTTCTTT.

This clone was observed once. The chain links TRBV6-1 to TRBJ1-1, with TRBD1 identical over 8 bases. Germline V gene sequence: CDR1 MNHNS, CDR2 SASEGT. This CDR3 has 13 residues. Trimming removed 8 bases from V and 4 bases from J; junction bases left unmatched: 6. CDR3 sequence reads: CASGSQGATEAFF. CDR3 in DNA: TGTGCCAGCGGCTCTCAGGGGGCCACTGAAGCTTTCTTT.

The V and J genes are TRBV10-3 and TRBJ2-7; 8 bases are shared with TRBD1. The CDR3 sequence is 14 residues long. CDR1 ENHRY and CDR2 SYGVKD come from the germline V gene. Trimming took 4 bases from V and 0 from J; bases not matched to a gene: 2. CDR3 coding DNA: TGTGCCATCAGTGGGACAGGGAGCTCCTACGAGCAGTACTTC. Its translation is CAISGTGSSYEQYF.

The gene calls are TRBV27 and TRBJ2-3; 11 nucleotides align to TRBD2. There are 15 residues in the CDR3. The V gene end was trimmed by 4 bases and the J gene end by 4 bases; junction bases not matched to a gene: 4. Germline CDR1 and CDR2: MNHEY and SMNVEV (reference sequence). The CDR3 reads CASSSLAGAPDTQYF. Here the CDR3 DNA reads TGTGCCAGCAGTTCACTAGCGGGAGCCCCAGATACGCAGTATTTT.

This clone was recorded a few times. This chain connects TRBV5-1 to TRBJ1-6; D may be TRBD1 (5 bases). Looked up from germline, CDR1 is SGHRS and CDR2 is YFSETQ. V lost 4 bases and J lost 4, with 9 bases in between. The length of the CDR3 is 14 residues. The CDR3 loop is CASSPDSYNSPLHF. CDR3 in DNA: TGCGCCAGCAGCCCCGACAGTTATAATTCACCCCTCCACTTT. Filled out from reference TRBV5-1 and TRBJ1-6, the complete variable domain reads KAGVTQTPRYLIKTRGQQVTLSCSPISGHRSVSWYQQTPGQGLQFLFEYFSETQRNKGNFPGRFSGRQFSNSRSEMNVSTLELGDSALYLCASSPDSYNSPLHFGNGTRLTVT.

This chain uses TRBV19 with TRBJ1-2; D remains ambiguous. This CDR3 has 11 amino acids. Germline assignment: CDR1 LNHDA and CDR2 SQIVND (reference sequence). V lost 8 bases and J 6 bases, leaving 10 bases between the germline ends. The CDR3, as DNA: TGTGCCAGTCGTCTGGGCAATGGCTACACCTTC. It is translated as CASRLGNGYTF.

This chain uses TRBV4-3 with TRBJ2-7, with D possibly being TRBD1 (5 bases). The germline CDR1 and CDR2 sequences are LGHNA and YSLEER. V lost 1 base and J lost 4, with 17 bases in between. The CDR3 is made up of 16 amino acids. The CDR3 bases are TGCGCCAGCAGCCAAGCCCCTAGACAGAATTTTTACGAGCAGTACTTC. It codes for CASSQAPRQNFYEQYF.

This clone occurred a few times. The V gene is TRBV6-5, the J gene TRBJ1-6; possible D gene TRBD1, 5 bases. V was cut by 11 bases and J by 7 bases, with 15 bases left in between. From germline, CDR1 is MNHEY and CDR2 SVGAGI. CDR3 size: 13 residues. DNA for the CDR3: TGTGCCGCGTACGCAGGGTTAAATTCACCCCTCCACTTT. This sequence encodes CAAYAGLNSPLHF.

J is TRBJ1-3 and V is TRBV27; weak D call: TRBD1 (5 bases). This CDR3 region has 15 residues. V shed 3 bases and J shed 2 bases, with 11 bases lying between them. The V gene's germline CDR1 is MNHEY and CDR2 SMNVEV (reference sequence). The CDR3 nucleotides are TGTGCCAGCAGTTTGGGGCTCGGGGCTGGAAACACCATATATTTT. It is translated as CASSLGLGAGNTIYF.

This clone was counted ten times or more. The sample carries other DNA sequences with the same CDR3. This chain links TRBV4-3 with TRBJ2-7; the D gene could be TRBD1 or TRBD2 (5 bases each). Per germline, CDR1 LGHNA and CDR2 YSLEER. Between the trimmed V and J ends, which lost 0 bases and 1 base, there was a span of 10 bases. CDR3 length: 15 residues. The CDR3 sequence: CASSQDRGLSYEQYF. Here the CDR3 DNA reads TGCGCCAGCAGCCAAGATCGGGGCCTTTCCTACGAGCAGTACTTC.

This chain joins TRBV29-1 and TRBJ2-1, with 7 nucleotides matching TRBD1. The germline CDR1 and CDR2 sequences are SQVTM and ANQGSEA. J was trimmed by 12 bases and V by 5 bases; bases with no gene match: 7. There are 11 residues in the CDR3. The CDR3 loop reads CSVQTGIGQFF. In nucleotides, the CDR3 is TGCAGCGTTCAGACAGGGATAGGGCAGTTCTTC.

The chain couples TRBV5-6 to TRBJ2-7; 7 bases are shared with TRBD1. The germline gives CDR1 SGHDT, CDR2 YYEEEE. With V trimmed by 4 bases and J by 4 bases, 5 bases remained unmatched. The CDR3 contains 13 residues. The CDR3 is CASSLGQVYEQYF. The CDR3 nucleotides are TGTGCCAGCAGCCTAGGACAGGTATACGAGCAGTACTTC.

V and J are TRBV27 and TRBJ1-5; a possible D gene is TRBD1 (6 bases). Between the trimmed V and J ends, which lost 9 bases and 6 bases, there was a span of 18 bases. Per the germline V gene, CDR1 is MNHEY and CDR2 is SMNVEV (reference sequence). CDR3 length equals 14 residues. CDR3 DNA: TGTGCCAGTTCAAGAGTCAGGGGAGGTCAGCCCCAGCATTTT. It translates to CASSRVRGGQPQHF.

The chain combines TRBV18 with TRBJ1-4; weak D call: TRBD1 (6 bases). Germline CDR1 reads KGHSH; CDR2 reads LQKENI. The CDR3 has 16 amino acids. V lost 5 bases, J lost 0 bases, and 13 bases lay in between. In nucleotides, the CDR3 is TGTGCCAGCTCAACAGGACAGCTCTCAACTAATGAAAAACTGTTTTTT. It specifies CASSTGQLSTNEKLFF.

This clone was seen a few times. The chain is built from TRBV6-6 and TRBJ1-5; 7 bases agree with TRBD1. V was clipped by 5 bases and J by 6 bases; unmatched bases: 10. The CDR3 covers 15 residues. Germline lookup yields CDR1 MNHNY and CDR2 SVGAGI (reference sequence). For the CDR3, the DNA is TGTGCCAGCAGTCGGGACAGTAAGGGCGTTCAGCCCCAGCATTTT. Amino acid sequence: CASSRDSKGVQPQHF.

The V and J genes are TRBV6-5 and TRBJ1-2; D not resolved. There are 13 residues in the CDR3. V was trimmed by 0 bases and J by 5 bases, leaving 7 bases between them. From germline, CDR1 is MNHEY and CDR2 SVGAGI. This chain's CDR3 is CASSYSAVYGYTF. The CDR3 DNA reads as TGTGCCAGCAGTTACTCGGCAGTTTATGGCTACACCTTC.

The chain has TRBV5-1 and TRBJ1-2; a weak D match, TRBD1 (5 bases). This CDR3 region has 17 residues. CDR1 and CDR2 (germline): SGHRS, YFSETQ. V was trimmed by 0 bases and J by 1 base, leaving 16 bases between them. In DNA, the CDR3 is TGCGCCAGCAGCTTGGGATCTTTAGGGACGGATAACTATGGCTACACCTTC. It specifies CASSLGSLGTDNYGYTF. Full variable domain (remainder filled in from reference TRBV5-1 and TRBJ1-2): KAGVTQTPRYLIKTRGQQVTLSCSPISGHRSVSWYQQTPGQGLQFLFEYFSETQRNKGNFPGRFSGRQFSNSRSEMNVSTLELGDSALYLCASSLGSLGTDNYGYTFGSGTRLTVV.

The V and J genes are TRBV6-5 and TRBJ2-7; tentatively, D is TRBD2 (5 bases). CDR1 is MNHEY, CDR2 SVGAGI, per germline. Deletions cut 2 bases from V and 9 bases from J, with 11 bases between. The length of the CDR3 is 12 residues. The DNA of the CDR3 is TGTGCCAGCAGTTACGAGGGTCCTCGGCAGTACTTC. Residues: CASSYEGPRQYF.

The genes are TRBV5-1 and TRBJ1-1, with D unclear. V lost 5 bases and J lost 9, with 17 bases in between. Looked up from germline, CDR1 is SGHRS and CDR2 is YFSETQ. This CDR3 spans 13 amino acids. The CDR3 DNA sequence: TGCGCCAGCAGTACGTTGGTAGCCAAAAAAGCTTTCTTT. Protein: CASSTLVAKKAFF.